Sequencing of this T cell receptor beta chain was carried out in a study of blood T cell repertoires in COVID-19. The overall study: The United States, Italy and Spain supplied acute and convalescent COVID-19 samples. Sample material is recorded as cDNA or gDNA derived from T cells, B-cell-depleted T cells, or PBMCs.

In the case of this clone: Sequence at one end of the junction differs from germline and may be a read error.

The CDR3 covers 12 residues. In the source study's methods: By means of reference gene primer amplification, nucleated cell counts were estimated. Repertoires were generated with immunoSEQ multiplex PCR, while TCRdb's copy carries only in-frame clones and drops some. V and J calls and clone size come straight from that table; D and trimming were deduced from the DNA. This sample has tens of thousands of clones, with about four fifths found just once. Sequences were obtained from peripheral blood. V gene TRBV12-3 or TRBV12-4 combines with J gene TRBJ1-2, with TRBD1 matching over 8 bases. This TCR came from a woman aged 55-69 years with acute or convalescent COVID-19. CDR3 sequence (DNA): TGTGCCAGCAGTACGCGACAGGGGTCGAGTTTCTTC. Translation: CASSTRQGSSFF.